Listed below are T cell receptor beta chains from one sample, sequenced in a study of blood T cell repertoires in COVID-19. Here immunoSEQ multiplex PCR was the method, and the copy in TCRdb shows in-frame clones only, minus some. The repertoire holds 430,000 or so clones, 80% to 90% seen once, with 0.8% to 0.85% in the top ten. The sequencing sample was made of peripheral blood. These receptors came from a man in his late teens or twenties with COVID-19, enrolled during active disease. CDR3s include the opening cysteine and the closing phenylalanine or tryptophan. The D gene is left open where the match is weak. Size tells how often a clone was seen (once, few, many) or the class of an expanded clone, and some rows leave it out.

>TRBV19|NA|TRBJ2-7|TRBD1
CASTKPRDRDYEQYF
TGTGCCAGTACCAAACCCCGGGACAGGGACTACGAGCAGTACTTC
>TRBV15|NA|TRBJ1-6|NA
CATSRDKGPGSPLHF
TGTGCCACCAGCAGAGATAAGGGGCCTGGGTCACCCCTCCACTTT
>TRBV11-2|NA|TRBJ2-7|NA
CASSQGLVGEQYF
TGTGCCAGCAGCCAAGGACTGGTTGGCGAGCAGTACTTC
>TRBV5-1|NA|TRBJ1-2|NA
CASSLNKESDGYTF
TGCGCCAGCAGCTTGAATAAGGAGTCGGATGGCTACACCTTC
>TRBV25-1|NA|TRBJ1-3|NA
CASRSTGSGNTIYF
TGTGCCAGCAGATCGACGGGATCTGGAAACACCATATATTTT
>TRBV25-1|NA|TRBJ2-5|NA
CASSEGMGGETQYF
TGTGCCAGCAGTGAAGGGATGGGGGGAGAGACCCAGTACTTC
>TRBV11-3|NA|TRBJ2-1|NA
CASSLSPRRNEQFF
TGTGCCAGCAGCTTATCCCCCCGGCGGAATGAGCAGTTCTTC
>TRBV5-4|NA|TRBJ2-1|TRBD1
CASRSGTGAYNEQFF
TGTGCCAGCAGGTCCGGGACAGGGGCCTACAATGAGCAGTTCTTC
>TRBV10-2|NA|TRBJ1-1|TRBD1
CASVRQGAGTEAFF
TGCGCCAGCGTTAGACAGGGGGCAGGAACTGAAGCTTTCTTT
>TRBV14|once|TRBJ2-7|NA
CASSQESPPMFTLSSYEQYF
TGTGCCAGCAGCCAAGAGTCCCCTCCCATGTTCACATTGTCCTCCTACGAGCAGTACTTC
>TRBV13|NA|TRBJ2-5|NA
CASSTSAASRETQYF
TGTGCCAGCAGCACGTCCGCCGCTTCCAGGGAGACCCAGTACTTC
>TRBV5-4|few|TRBJ1-1|NA
CASSLGAGEYTEAFF
TGTGCCAGCAGCCTGGGCGCAGGGGAATACACTGAAGCTTTCTTT
>TRBV7-9|NA|TRBJ2-7|NA
CASSSRQDEQYF
TGTGCCAGCAGCTCCCGACAGGACGAGCAGTACTTC
>TRBV5-4|NA|TRBJ2-3|TRBD2
CASSLKRGGTDTQYF
TGTGCCAGCAGCTTGAAGCGGGGGGGCACAGATACGCAGTATTTT
>TRBV29-1|NA|TRBJ1-2|TRBD1
CSGRETGTYGYTF
TGCAGCGGAAGGGAGACAGGGACCTATGGCTACACCTTC
>TRBV5-5|NA|TRBJ2-5|TRBD2
CASSSRLAGAQETQYF
TGTGCCAGCAGCTCCCGACTAGCGGGGGCTCAAGAGACCCAGTACTTC
>TRBV15|NA|TRBJ1-1|NA
CATSSTSDGGTEAFF
TGTGCCACCAGCAGCACCTCGGACGGGGGGACTGAAGCTTTCTTT
>TRBV7-9|once|TRBJ2-3|NA
CASSPGRSGTSTDTQYF
TGTGCCAGCAGCCCTGGGAGGAGCGGCACTAGCACAGATACGCAGTATTTT
>TRBV24-1|NA|TRBJ1-1|NA
CATSDLRQGKTEAFF
TGTGCCACCAGTGATTTGAGGCAGGGTAAAACTGAAGCTTTCTTT
>TRBV27|NA|TRBJ2-3|TRBD2
CASTLRGVTDTQYF
TGTGCCAGCACCCTCCGGGGGGTCACAGATACGCAGTATTTT
>TRBV18|NA|TRBJ1-1|TRBD1
CASSPGTGMASNTEAFF
TGTGCCAGCTCACCAGGGACAGGGATGGCTTCAAACACTGAAGCTTTCTTT
>TRBV2|NA|TRBJ2-7|NA
CASQTGSFSYEQYF
TGTGCCAGCCAAACAGGGAGCTTCTCCTACGAGCAGTACTTC
>TRBV3-1/TRBV3-2|NA|TRBJ2-3|TRBD2
CASGGGGDTQYF
TGTGCCAGCGGCGGGGGTGGAGATACGCAGTATTTT
>TRBV11-2|NA|TRBJ2-7|TRBD1
CASSNRGSEQYF
TGTGCCAGCAGCAACAGGGGGAGCGAGCAGTACTTC
>TRBV4-1|NA|TRBJ1-5|TRBD1
CASSQGQGGNQPQHF
TGCGCCAGCAGCCAGGGACAGGGGGGCAATCAGCCCCAGCATTTT
>TRBV30|NA|TRBJ2-7|TRBD2
CAAMLAGISYEQYF
TGTGCCGCCATGCTAGCGGGGATCTCCTACGAGCAGTACTTC
>TRBV11-2|NA|TRBJ2-1|TRBD2
CASSFGGGGSGSSYNEQFF
TGTGCCAGCAGTTTCGGAGGGGGCGGTAGCGGGAGTTCCTACAATGAGCAGTTCTTC
>TRBV9|NA|TRBJ2-3|NA
CASSVEAASVVTDTQYF
TGTGCCAGCAGCGTAGAGGCGGCTAGTGTGGTGACAGATACGCAGTATTTT
>TRBV30|NA|TRBJ1-6|NA
CAWSGLNNSPLHF
TGTGCCTGGAGTGGGCTCAATAATTCACCCCTCCACTTT
>TRBV27|NA|TRBJ2-5|NA
CASSGRRGETQYF
TGTGCCAGCAGCGGGAGGAGGGGGGAGACCCAGTACTTC
>TRBV24-1|NA|TRBJ2-3|NA
CATSIASTDTQYF
TGTGCCACGTCTATAGCGAGCACAGATACGCAGTATTTT
>TRBV27|NA|TRBJ1-6|NA
CASKRSNSPLHF
TGTGCCAGCAAGCGCAGTAATTCACCCCTCCACTTT
>TRBV11-3|NA|TRBJ2-3|TRBD2
CASSPTETGLATSTDTQYF
TGTGCCAGCAGCCCAACTGAGACGGGACTAGCGACTAGCACAGATACGCAGTATTTT
>TRBV19|NA|TRBJ2-5|TRBD1
CASSIQGAEGTQYF
TGTGCCAGTAGTATACAGGGGGCGGAGGGGACCCAGTACTTC
>TRBV6-5|NA|TRBJ2-3|TRBD2
CASSYLTSGGTDTQYF
TGTGCCAGCAGTTACCTAACTAGCGGGGGGACAGATACGCAGTATTTT
>TRBV30|NA|TRBJ2-5|NA
CAWDSGTLKETQYF
TGTGCCTGGGATTCCGGGACTCTCAAAGAGACCCAGTACTTC
>TRBV7-7|NA|TRBJ2-1|TRBD1
CASSQKQGARAGHEQFF
TGTGCCAGCAGCCAGAAACAGGGGGCGCGGGCCGGCCATGAGCAGTTCTTC
>TRBV5-4|once|TRBJ2-7|NA
CASSWIGSEQYF
TGTGCCAGCAGCTGGATTGGGAGCGAGCAGTACTTC
>TRBV11-2|NA|TRBJ2-7|TRBD2
CASSRLAVDYEQYF
TGTGCCAGCAGCCGACTAGCGGTGGACTACGAGCAGTACTTC
>TRBV5-4|NA|TRBJ2-1|TRBD2
CASSGGTSGNEQFF
TGTGCCAGCAGCGGGGGGACTAGCGGCAATGAGCAGTTCTTC
>TRBV2|NA|TRBJ2-5|NA
CASSDEQTQYF
TGTGCCAGCAGTGACGAGCAGACCCAGTACTTC
>TRBV6-1|NA|TRBJ1-3|NA
CASSEVWRGAANTIYF
TGTGCCAGCAGTGAAGTATGGCGGGGAGCTGCAAACACCATATATTTT
>TRBV10-1|NA|TRBJ2-7|TRBD2
CASSVGVAGGLSYEQYF
TGCGCCAGCAGTGTTGGTGTAGCGGGGGGTCTATCCTACGAGCAGTACTTC
>TRBV5-1|once|TRBJ2-5|NA
CASSHQTRLQYF
TGCGCCAGCAGCCACCAAACGAGACTCCAGTACTTC
>TRBV6-4|NA|TRBJ2-3|NA
CASSDSPSSTQYF
TGTGCCAGCAGTGACTCCCCGTCGAGTACGCAGTATTTT
>TRBV12-3/TRBV12-4|NA|TRBJ2-5|TRBD1
CASSFYRGSQYF
TGTGCCAGCAGTTTTTACAGGGGGTCCCAGTACTTC